This T cell receptor (beta chain) was captured in a study of T-cell memory formation after mild COVID-19. About the research overall: TCR clusters showed largely donor specificity.

Libraries for TCRalpha and TCRbeta carried sample barcodes and unique molecular identifiers via 5'RACE. TCRdb analysed the 5' RACE reads with MiXCR anew, one entry per CDR3 protein. The table lists about 340,000 distinct CDR3 sequences, 13% to 15% of them singletons. The V and J ends lost 5 bases and 1 base, in that order; junction bases with no gene match: 5. From germline, CDR1 is SEHNR and CDR2 FQNEAQ (reference sequence). This CDR3 is built from 14 residues. A remark on this clonotype: Its antigen is unidentified.

Study-level points and caveats: Balance between CD4 and CD8 was seen in clones contracting day 15 to 85, and a CD4+ lean was seen in later expanders. Clones that contracted clustered mainly in CM and EM if CD4+ and in EMRA if CD8+.

The sample consisted of PBMCs or a T cell subset sorted from them (not recorded which). V gene TRBV7-9 combines with J gene TRBJ2-7, with 7 bases that match TRBD1. The receptor was isolated from a young man who had mild COVID-19 (a few samples of this study predate the infection). Cell type and time point are not known. The CDR3 loop is CASSPPGQSYEQYF. DNA of the CDR3: TGTGCCAGCAGCCCTCCGGGACAGTCCTACGAGCAGTACTTC. Supplemented by reference TRBV7-9 and TRBJ2-7, the full variable domain reads DTGVSQNPRHKITKRGQNVTFRCDPISEHNRLYWYRQTLGQGPEFLTYFQNEAQLEKSRLLSDRFSAERPKGSFSTLEIQRTEQGDSAMYLCASSPPGQSYEQYFGPGTRLTVT.